This TCR beta chain was documented in a study of regulatory T cells in long-lasting Graves disease. Study-wide results and caveats: Newly diagnosed patients had higher TCR diversity than persistent Graves' patients did.

After removal of 7 bases from V and 6 bases from J, the junction contained 11 bases not matched to a gene. The CDR3 loop spans 15 amino acids. Germline CDR1 MNHEY, CDR2 SMNVEV (reference sequence). Time point: newly diagnosed GD, antithyroid drugs for less than 3 months. The TCR library was made from RNA that had been extracted from PBMCs in TRIzol. Per American Thyroid Association guidelines, Graves' disease was diagnosed. One endocrinology department in Xi'an, China, was where patients came from. Arm-PCR of CDR3 regions and iRepertoire HTBI primers were the basis on which TCR beta libraries were built. TCRdb redid the calling of the multiplex PCR reads with MiXCR, one entry per CDR3 protein. Among 350,000 to 450,000 distinct CDR3 sequences listed, 10% to 15% were seen once. This clonotype was counted many times. Its antigen is not identified. The same data also went into a second study, on T cells in Graves' hyperthyroidism and ophthalmopathy. That study reports: HTBI primers were used for first-round RT-PCR of the TCR CDR3.

The chain combines TRBV27 with TRBJ1-4; TRBD1 matches at 7 bases. The source material was peripheral blood mononuclear cells (PBMCs), sampled at new diagnosis, from a patient treated with antithyroid drugs. This receptor was identified in a woman aged 18-29 years with Graves disease. CDR3 sequence reads: CASTPQQGPDEKLFF. CDR3 bases: TGTGCCAGCACACCCCAACAGGGGCCGGATGAAAAACTGTTTTTT.